These 29 T cell receptor beta chains originate from one sample sequenced in a study of CD8 T cells in Susac syndrome. The RNA input was 0.5 to 1 ug, and it was reverse transcribed with random hexamers. One entry per CDR3 protein, called by TCRdb with MiXCR from the immunoSEQ multiplex PCR reads. The sample has about 210,000 distinct CDR3 sequences; 85% to 95% are singletons. The sequenced material came from CD4+ T cells from PBMCs. These receptors came from a human donor in good health.

This chain uses TRBV5-4 with TRBJ2-1; 10 bases match TRBD1. This CDR3 spans 13 amino acids. In germline, CDR1 is SGHNT, CDR2 YYREEE (reference sequence). Losses at the gene ends were 3 bases for V and 7 bases for J; bases not matched to a gene: 1. The CDR3 here is CASSSDRGNEQFF. CDR3 sequence (DNA): TGTGCCAGCAGCTCGGACAGGGGGAATGAGCAGTTCTTC.

The chain carries TRBV12-3 or TRBV12-4 and TRBJ1-5; tentatively, D is TRBD1 (6 bases). This CDR3 is built from 13 residues. Trimming removed 6 bases at V and 7 bases at J, with 13 bases between. CDR3 loop: CASRRAGDQPQHF. DNA of the CDR3: TGTGCCAGCAGGAGGGCAGGGGACCAGCCCCAGCATTTT.

J is TRBJ2-7 and V is TRBV14; D might be TRBD2 (5 bases). The length of the CDR3 is 15 residues. Between the trimmed V and J ends, which lost 0 bases and 2 bases, there was a span of 11 bases. Per germline, CDR1 SGHDN and CDR2 FVKESK. This chain's CDR3 is CASSQDRSGTYEQYF. DNA of the CDR3: TGTGCCAGCAGCCAAGATCGATCCGGGACCTACGAGCAGTACTTC.

This chain links TRBV7-2 with TRBJ2-5; 11 positions match TRBD1. The CDR3 has 15 amino acids. CDR1 is SGHTA and CDR2 is FQGNSA in the germline V gene. V lost 6 bases to trimming and J lost 3 bases; unmatched junction nucleotides: 6. CDR3 nucleotide sequence: TGTGCCAGCAGACAGGACAGGGGGCGGGAAGAGACCCAGTACTTC. Its protein product is CASRQDRGREETQYF. Full variable domain (rest looked up from reference TRBV7-2 and TRBJ2-5): GAGVSQSPSNKVTEKGKDVELRCDPISGHTALYWYRQSLGQGLEFLIYFQGNSAPDKSGLPSDRFSAERTGGSVSTLTIQRTQQEDSAVYLCASRQDRGREETQYFGPGTRLLVL.

This chain links TRBV5-4 with TRBJ2-3, with TRBD1 identical over 9 bases. Germline values: CDR1 SGHNT, CDR2 YYREEE (reference sequence). The CDR3 length is 16 residues. Losses at the gene ends were 5 bases for V and 2 bases for J; bases not matched to a gene: 9. CDR3 DNA sequence: TGTGCCAGCAGTCTCAACACAGGGGGCTACACAGATACGCAGTATTTT. This codes for CASSLNTGGYTDTQYF.

CDR3 nucleotides: TGTGCCACCAGTACGGCTTTTGGACAGGGGGCGAATCAGCCCCAGCATTTT. It codes for CATSTAFGQGANQPQHF. The V gene is TRBV24-1, the J gene TRBJ1-5; 11 positions agree with TRBD1. The CDR3 has 17 residues. Germline V gives CDR1 KGHDR, CDR2 SFDVKD. Unmatched junction bases numbered 10, after V lost 6 bases and J lost 4 bases.

This chain connects TRBV27 to TRBJ1-2, with TRBD1 matching over 8 bases. The CDR3 totals 12 residues. The ends lost 5 bases at V and 8 bases at J; junction bases unmatched: 4. Per germline, CDR1 MNHEY and CDR2 SMNVEV (reference sequence). CDR3 region: CASSNRGEGYTF. DNA of the CDR3: TGTGCCAGCAGTAACAGGGGGGAAGGCTACACCTTC.

This chain uses TRBV29-1 with TRBJ1-4, with D tentatively TRBD1 (5 bases). The CDR3 has 14 amino acids. V was pared by 0 bases and J by 6 bases, with 11 bases between. Germline V lookup: CDR1 SQVTM, CDR2 ANQGSEA. The CDR3 DNA sequence: TGCAGCGTTGAAGATCAGGGATGGGATGAAAAACTGTTTTTT. This encodes CSVEDQGWDEKLFF.

The chain recombines TRBV24-1 with TRBJ1-1; 9 positions match TRBD1. This CDR3 region has 14 residues. Per germline, CDR1 KGHDR and CDR2 SFDVKD. V shed 2 bases, J shed 10 bases, and the junction held 7 bases outside the gene matches. CDR3 sequence (DNA): TGTGCCACCAGTGATTCTACAGGGGGCCCGGGAGCTTTCTTT. This encodes CATSDSTGGPGAFF.

The rearrangement joins TRBV2 to TRBJ2-7, with D possibly matching TRBD2 (5 bases). With 4 bases removed from V and 2 bases from J, the gap between germline ends came to 12 bases. Germline-derived CDR1 and CDR2 are SNHLY and FYNNEI. The CDR3 extends over 14 amino acids. The CDR3 loop reads CASSGQEAPYEQYF. CDR3 DNA: TGTGCCAGCAGTGGGCAGGAGGCTCCCTACGAGCAGTACTTC.

The chain uses TRBV29-1 and TRBJ1-2; 9 bases map to TRBD1. The CDR3 loop spans 13 amino acids. Germline V gives CDR1 SQVTM, CDR2 ANQGSEA. The trim removed 5 bases at V and 8 bases at J, leaving 9 bases unmatched. The CDR3 protein is CSVYPGQGHGYTF. The CDR3 DNA reads TGCAGCGTTTATCCGGGACAGGGCCACGGCTACACCTTC.

V usage is TRBV20-1 and J usage is TRBJ2-5; unclear D gene. CDR3 length equals 13 residues. Germline lookup yields CDR1 DFQATT and CDR2 SNEGSKA (reference sequence). Trimming took off 6 bases at V and 0 bases at J, with 11 bases between the two ends. The CDR3 is CSASYTNQETQYF. As DNA, the CDR3 is TGCAGTGCATCCTACACCAACCAAGAGACCCAGTACTTC.

The chain recombines TRBV11-2 with TRBJ2-7, with D possibly called TRBD1 or TRBD2 (6 bases each). The V end was cut by 5 bases, the J end by 0 bases, with 14 bases between. Looked up from germline, CDR1 is SGHAT and CDR2 is FQNNGV. CDR3 size: 15 residues. The CDR3 region is CASSLTGRDSYEQYF. CDR3 in DNA: TGTGCCAGCAGCCTTACAGGGCGGGACTCCTACGAGCAGTACTTC. Full variable domain (remainder filled in from reference TRBV11-2 and TRBJ2-7): EAGVAQSPRYKIIEKRQSVAFWCNPISGHATLYWYQQILGQGPKLLIQFQNNGVVDDSQLPKDRFSAERLKGVDSTLKIQPAKLEDSAVYLCASSLTGRDSYEQYFGPGTRLTVT.

V and J are TRBV19 and TRBJ1-2; D gene unclear. This CDR3 is built from 10 residues. Trimming shortened V by 8 bases and J by 3 bases, and 4 bases separated the two germline ends. CDR1 is LNHDA and CDR2 is SQIVND in the germline V gene (reference sequence). The CDR3 DNA is TGTGCCAGTTCAGACTATGGCTACACCTTC. As protein: CASSDYGYTF.

V and J are TRBV20-1 and TRBJ2-1, with TRBD1 matching 8 bases. V shed 6 bases and J 4 bases; nucleotides not matched to a gene: 8. CDR1 is DFQATT, CDR2 SNEGSKA, per germline (reference sequence). The CDR3 has 14 amino acids. CDR3 nucleotides: TGCAGTGCCTTGGACAGGGACCTATACAATGAGCAGTTCTTC. This translates into CSALDRDLYNEQFF.

The chain combines TRBV11-2 with TRBJ2-4; possible D gene TRBD1, 5 bases. Looked up from germline, CDR1 is SGHAT and CDR2 is FQNNGV. The V end lost 5 bases, the J end lost 7 bases, and 12 bases lay between the germline ends. The CDR3 is 13 amino acids. The CDR3 DNA is TGTGCCAGCAGCCTCCGATCAGGGAACATTCAGTACTTC. Protein: CASSLRSGNIQYF.

This clonotype was counted a few times. This chain connects TRBV12-3 or TRBV12-4 to TRBJ2-3; D is tentatively TRBD1 or TRBD2 (5 bases each). The CDR3 runs to 11 residues. V gave up 4 bases and J gave up 6 bases, with 5 bases separating them. CDR3 protein: CASSWGDTQYF. The CDR3 nucleotides read TGTGCCAGCAGTTGGGGGGATACGCAGTATTTT.

V gene TRBV20-1 combines with J gene TRBJ2-1, with 11 bases that match TRBD2. The CDR3 consists of 17 residues. The V segment lost 6 bases and the J segment 0 bases; nucleotides outside the gene matches: 10. The V gene's germline CDR1 is DFQATT and CDR2 SNEGSKA (reference sequence). The CDR3 sequence is CSAGTSGYSSSYNEQFF. CDR3 sequence (DNA): TGCAGTGCCGGGACTAGCGGATATTCGAGCTCCTACAATGAGCAGTTCTTC.

This sequence joins TRBV20-1 and TRBJ2-5, with 10 bases fitting TRBD2. The CDR3 is made up of 16 amino acids. CDR1 and CDR2 (germline): DFQATT, SNEGSKA (reference sequence). The V and J ends lost 5 bases and 2 bases, in that order; junction bases with no gene match: 11. As DNA, the CDR3 is TGCAGTGCTGCGACTAGCGGGTCCAAAATACAAGAGACCCAGTACTTC. This translates into CSAATSGSKIQETQYF.

Here the CDR3 reads CASRTDNNSPLHF. The CDR3 DNA sequence: TGCGCCAGCAGGACGGACAATAATTCACCCCTCCACTTT. This sequence joins TRBV10-1 and TRBJ1-6, with D possibly TRBD1 on 5 matching bases. Germline CDR1 reads WNHNN; CDR2 reads SYGVQD (reference sequence). V was cut by 6 bases and J by 5 bases, with 8 bases left in between. CDR3 length: 13 amino acids.

V is TRBV5-4 and J is TRBJ2-6; a weak D match, TRBD1 (5 bases). The CDR3 spans 13 residues. The germline V and J ends were trimmed by 5 bases and 4 bases, with 7 bases remaining between them. Germline assignment: CDR1 SGHNT and CDR2 YYREEE (reference sequence). CDR3 sequence: CASRGLGANVLTF. The CDR3 nucleotides read TGTGCCAGCAGGGGGCTGGGGGCCAACGTCCTGACTTTC. Based on the CDR3 plus reference TRBV5-4 and TRBJ2-6, the full variable domain is ETGVTQSPTHLIKTRGQQVTLRCSSQSGHNTVSWYQQALGQGPQFIFQYYREEENGRGNFPPRFSGLQFPNYSSELNVNALELDDSALYLCASRGLGANVLTFGAGSRLTVL.

The CDR3 DNA follows: TGTGCCAGCAGTCGGGTGCAGGGAAGGGATGCTTTCTTT. It is translated as CASSRVQGRDAFF. J is TRBJ1-1 and V is TRBV2, with D tentatively TRBD1 (5 bases). Germline CDR1 SNHLY, CDR2 FYNNEI. The ends were cut back, 5 bases at V and 11 bases at J, with 18 bases in the middle. The CDR3 length is 13 residues.

The rearrangement links TRBV5-1 to TRBJ2-2, with a tentative D call TRBD2 (5 bases). Per the germline V gene, CDR1 is SGHRS and CDR2 is YFSETQ. Trimming cost V 9 bases and J 3 bases, with 18 bases left between them. The CDR3 length is 15 residues. The CDR3 DNA is TGCGCCACCGCGAAGCGGTCTACCGACACCGGGGAGCTGTTTTTT. It specifies CATAKRSTDTGELFF.

The sample holds a few counts of this clonotype. The gene calls are TRBV13 and TRBJ2-2; D is unresolved. The germline gives CDR1 PRHDT, CDR2 FYEKMQ (reference sequence). There are 11 residues in the CDR3. Trimming pared 1 base from V and 7 bases from J, leaving 1 base between. The CDR3 coding sequence is TGTGCCAGCAGCTTAGTCGGGGAGCTGTTTTTT. Protein product: CASSLVGELFF.

The chain recombines TRBV3-1 with TRBJ1-2, with 7 positions matching TRBD1. The trim removed 0 bases at V and 4 bases at J, leaving 5 bases unmatched. CDR1 LGHDT and CDR2 YNNKEL come from the germline V gene (reference sequence). The CDR3 length is 15 residues. The CDR3 region is CASSQDAQGVYGYTF. The CDR3 bases are TGTGCCAGCAGCCAAGATGCCCAGGGGGTCTATGGCTACACCTTC.

The CDR3 is CASSIDSTGDNEQFF. The CDR3 DNA reads as TGTGCCAGTAGTATAGATTCGACAGGGGACAATGAGCAGTTCTTC. The chain recombines TRBV19 with TRBJ2-1; 8 bases match TRBD1. V dropped 0 bases and J dropped 5; count of bases not matched to a gene: 3. The CDR3 sequence is 15 residues long. The germline CDR1 and CDR2 sequences are LNHDA and SQIVND (reference sequence). Filled out from reference TRBV19 and TRBJ2-1, the complete variable domain reads DGGITQSPKYLFRKEGQNVTLSCEQNLNHDAMYWYRQDPGQGLRLIYYSQIVNDFQKGDIAEGYSVSREKKESFPLTVTSAQKNPTAFYLCASSIDSTGDNEQFFGPGTRLTVL.

This chain connects TRBV19 to TRBJ1-4; D is unresolved. There are 16 residues in the CDR3. V was shortened by 4 bases and J by 0 bases, with 12 bases between the two germline ends. Germline V gene lookup returns CDR1 LNHDA and CDR2 SQIVND (reference sequence). The DNA for the CDR3 is TGTGCCAGTAGTAATAGACCGACCACAACTAATGAAAAACTGTTTTTT. The encoded protein is CASSNRPTTTNEKLFF.

The V gene is TRBV20-1, the J gene TRBJ2-3; possibly TRBD1 for D (6 bases). The CDR3 has 14 residues. The V gene's germline CDR1 is DFQATT and CDR2 SNEGSKA (reference sequence). V was pared by 0 bases and J by 5 bases, with 12 bases between. The CDR3 loop is CSARDSQGGDTQYF. The CDR3 DNA is TGCAGTGCTAGAGATTCACAGGGTGGAGATACGCAGTATTTT.

J is TRBJ2-1 and V is TRBV5-6; 10 nucleotides match TRBD2. With 5 bases clipped from V and 6 bases from J, the junction kept 11 bases outside the gene matches. Germline lookup yields CDR1 SGHDT and CDR2 YYEEEE. The CDR3 totals 16 residues. The CDR3 loop is CASSLLLAGKSNEQFF. The DNA of the CDR3 is TGTGCCAGCAGTCTCTTACTAGCGGGGAAGAGCAATGAGCAGTTCTTC. The whole variable domain, filled in from reference TRBV5-6 and TRBJ2-1, reads DAGVTQSPTHLIKTRGQQVTLRCSPKSGHDTVSWYQQALGQGPQFIFQYYEEEERQRGNFPDRFSGHQFPNYSSELNVNALLLGDSALYLCASSLLLAGKSNEQFFGPGTRLTVL.